Sequencing of this T cell receptor (beta chain) was carried out in a study of cytomegalovirus exposure and HLA in healthy donors. The table lists this clone with a few counts. Its antigen is unidentified. Both 60 Vbeta primers and 13 Jbeta primers went into the PCR. Measured with immunoSEQ multiplex PCR; TCRdb has only the in-frame clones, and not every one. The table shows around 160,000 clones, with around two thirds occurring only once. In germline, CDR1 is GTSNPN, CDR2 SVGIG (reference sequence). This CDR3 comprises 16 residues. The V segment lost 3 bases and the J segment 6 bases; nucleotides outside the gene matches: 12. General study results and limits: Trimming of TCR beta V- and J-genes showed a link, identified in a later analysis, to a missense DCLRE1C variant. A later analysis found that most CMV-associated TCR beta chains appeared HLA-restricted.

This TCR derives from a woman in her late teens or twenties in good health and CMV-seronegative. Sequenced: PBMCs. The chain employs TRBV30 and TRBJ2-1; 9 bases map to TRBD2. CDR3 residues: CAWRSYSGRFVNEQFF. In DNA, the CDR3 is TGTGCCTGGAGGTCCTATAGCGGGAGATTTGTCAATGAGCAGTTCTTC.